The 2 T cell receptor beta chains given below trace back to one sample, sequenced in a study of molecular identifiers for immune sequencing clone quantification (dated by TCRdb to 2016 to 2019). The library was prepared using PCR. Sequencing was performed on a NextSeq 500. TCRdb reprocessed the public reads (quality trimming at Q25 with fastp, clone calling with MiXCR) and kept in-frame beta chains. Rows are combined by CDR3 protein, so each entry shows the most common genes and DNA. For this sample there are around 460,000 distinct CDR3 sequences; 25% appear just once. The ten largest make up over 0.6% of the sample. The sample comprised naive CD8+ T cells from blood, with Jurkat cell RNA spiked in. In light of the paper, this sample's cell subset or site label describes: FACS-sorted CD8+CD4-CCR7+CD45RA+ naive T cells. The receptors come from a human donor in good health. Some libraries in this study had Jurkat cell RNA spiked in.

Notes on this clonotype: This could be a read error, since a much larger clone is one nucleotide away. The J gene is TRBJ1-4, the V gene TRBV7-9, with TRBD1 matching over 7 bases. Trimming cost V 5 bases and J 6 bases; bases outside gene matches: 9. Germline assignment: CDR1 SEHNR and CDR2 FQNEAQ (reference sequence). The CDR3 totals 15 residues. CDR3 loop: CASSQGVSTDEKLFF. CDR3 bases: TGTGCCAGCAGCCAGGGGGTTTCCACTGATGAAAAACTGTTTTTT.

This clonotype appeared a few times. The CDR3 protein is CASSSGGFSYEQYF. Here the CDR3 DNA reads TGTGCCAGCAGTTCCGGTGGGTTCTCCTACGAGCAGTACTTC. The rearrangement joins TRBV6-2 or TRBV6-3 to TRBJ2-7, with D unclear. Germline lookup yields CDR1 MNHEY and CDR2 SVGEGT. V was trimmed by 4 bases and J by 0 bases, leaving 10 bases between them. The CDR3 is made up of 14 amino acids.